The 6 T cell receptor beta chains listed next were all sequenced from one sample in a study of T cells after posttransplantation cyclophosphamide. Using immunoSEQ multiplex PCR, the repertoire was profiled, and TCRdb retains in-frame clones only, with some absent. The sample contains about 16,000 clones, 85% to 95% of which appear only once. The naive gate required viable CD3+CD4+ or CD3+CD8+ cells with CCR7+CD45RA+CD45RO-CD95-CD27+CD28+ phenotype. The sample consisted of naive CD4+ T cells sorted from blood. The receptors here all came from a woman between 50 and 59 years old in good health and a related stem cell transplant donor.

This chain connects TRBV4-2 to TRBJ2-1; possible D gene TRBD2, 5 bases. Deletions cut 4 bases from V and 5 bases from J, with 15 bases between. Germline assignment: CDR1 LGHNA and CDR2 YNFKEQ. The CDR3 is 15 amino acids. CDR3 protein: CASSPGSVGNNEQFF. In DNA, the CDR3 is TGTGCCAGCAGCCCTGGGAGTGTCGGGAACAATGAGCAGTTCTTC.

V and J are TRBV19 and TRBJ2-7; the match to TRBD2 covers 9 bases. Trimming removed 4 bases from V and 0 bases from J; junction bases left unmatched: 4. This CDR3 region has 15 residues. CDR1 is LNHDA and CDR2 is SQIVND in the germline V gene (reference sequence). The CDR3 loop is CASSRLAGTSYEQYF. The CDR3 DNA reads TGTGCCAGTAGTAGGCTAGCGGGAACCTCCTACGAGCAGTACTTC.

The chain carries TRBV28 and TRBJ1-5, with TRBD1 matching over 11 bases. This CDR3 is built from 17 residues. V lost 6 bases, J lost 1 base, and 8 bases stayed unmatched. The germline V gene encodes CDR1 MDHEN and CDR2 SYDVKM. The DNA of the CDR3 is TGTGCCAGCAGACTTCGGACAGGGGGCTTAAGCAATCAGCCCCAGCATTTT. Translation: CASRLRTGGLSNQPQHF. Full variable domain (remainder filled in from reference TRBV28 and TRBJ1-5): DVKVTQSSRYLVKRTGEKVFLECVQDMDHENMFWYRQDPGLGLRLIYFSYDVKMKEKGDIPEGYSVSREKKERFSLILESASTNQTSMYLCASRLRTGGLSNQPQHFGDGTRLSIL.

The CDR3 is CASSPEARASGANVLTF. The CDR3 DNA is TGTGCCAGCAGCCCCGAGGCGAGAGCGTCCGGGGCCAACGTCCTGACTTTC. This chain connects TRBV9 to TRBJ2-6, with D uncertain. Trimming pared 4 bases from V and 4 bases from J, leaving 18 bases between. Germline CDR1 SGDLS, CDR2 YYNGEE. The CDR3 has 17 residues.

This clone was recorded only once. The chain recombines TRBV7-2 with TRBJ2-7, with 7 nucleotides matching TRBD2. With 0 bases clipped from V and 6 bases from J, the junction kept 5 bases outside the gene matches. The CDR3 has 14 residues. Germline CDR1 SGHTA, CDR2 FQGNSA. The CDR3 region is CASSLAGGVPEQYF. Written as DNA, the CDR3 is TGTGCCAGCAGCTTAGCGGGGGGGGTTCCCGAGCAGTACTTC.

The rearrangement uses TRBV5-5 and TRBJ1-3; 8 nucleotides line up with TRBD1. The CDR3 runs 15 residues. Per germline, CDR1 SGHKS and CDR2 YYEKEE (reference sequence). J was trimmed by 1 base and V by 4 bases; bases with no gene match: 4. The CDR3 loop is CASSLQGGSGNTIYF. DNA for the CDR3: TGTGCCAGCAGCCTACAGGGGGGGTCTGGAAACACCATATATTTT.